Below are 9 T cell receptor beta chains sequenced from a single sample in a study of blood T cell repertoires in COVID-19 (dated by TCRdb to the early 2020s). The library relied on the immunoSEQ multiplex PCR assay. Entries here come from immuneACCESS through TCRdb and include only in-frame sequences with V and J called. Some clones fail to appear in such tables; in the studies checked, an unresolved V gene covers under half of the shortfall, and the cause of the remainder is unknown. In this sample the table shows some 48,000 clones, more than 75% of which occur a single time. 2.6% of the sample rests with the top ten. Sequencing was carried out using peripheral blood. These receptors were taken from a woman of 80 years or more with COVID-19, enrolled during active disease.

This clone was observed once. This chain connects TRBV4-1 to TRBJ2-3, with TRBD2 matching 14 bases. The CDR3 contains 17 residues. Germline lookup yields CDR1 MGHRA and CDR2 YSYEKL. V lost 2 bases to trimming and J lost 4 bases; unmatched junction nucleotides: 5. CDR3 residues: CASSQPGLAGGADTQYF. The CDR3 DNA is TGCGCCAGCAGCCAACCCGGACTAGCGGGGGGTGCAGATACGCAGTATTTT.

This clone came up once. The rearrangement joins TRBV20-1 to TRBJ2-7; TRBD2 matches 10 bases. This CDR3 contains 14 residues. The V gene end was trimmed by 3 bases and the J gene end by 3 bases; junction bases not matched to a gene: 5. Germline V gene lookup returns CDR1 DFQATT and CDR2 SNEGSKA (reference sequence). DNA of the CDR3: TGCAGTGCTAGTGATCTAGCGGGAGTCTACGAGCAGTACTTC. Protein: CSASDLAGVYEQYF.

This rearrangement joins TRBV4-2 to TRBJ1-3; 10 bases are shared with TRBD1. V gave up 0 bases and J gave up 8 bases; unmatched junction bases: 4. Germline V lookup: CDR1 LGHNA, CDR2 YNFKEQ. CDR3 length equals 15 residues. DNA for the CDR3: TGTGCCAGCAGCCAAGATCAGGGACAGGGGTACACCATATATTTT. The encoded protein is CASSQDQGQGYTIYF.

The V call is TRBV24-1, the J call TRBJ1-1, with 10 positions matching TRBD1. The V gene's germline CDR1 is KGHDR and CDR2 SFDVKD. The CDR3 totals 18 residues. V lost 3 bases and J lost 6; bases outside the gene matches: 15. The CDR3 protein is CATSDQPRRQGASPEAFF. CDR3 nucleotide sequence: TGTGCCACCAGTGATCAGCCCCGTCGACAGGGGGCGTCGCCTGAAGCTTTCTTT.

V gene TRBV5-1 combines with J gene TRBJ2-3, with no clear D. This CDR3 contains 16 residues. Between the trimmed V and J ends, which lost 0 bases and 0 bases, there was a span of 11 bases. Germline loops: CDR1 SGHRS, CDR2 YFSETQ. For the CDR3, the DNA is TGCGCCAGCAGCTTGGCCTTCGTAAGCAGCACAGATACGCAGTATTTT. This codes for CASSLAFVSSTDTQYF.

The chain couples TRBV18 to TRBJ2-1, with 7 bases that match TRBD1. Trimming took 0 bases from V and 7 from J; bases not matched to a gene: 12. From germline, CDR1 is KGHSH and CDR2 LQKENI. The CDR3 consists of 17 residues. CDR3 loop: CASSPPEGGLTVNEQFF. In DNA, the CDR3 is TGTGCCAGCTCACCACCGGAAGGGGGCCTCACGGTAAATGAGCAGTTCTTC.

This clone was observed a single time. The chain employs TRBV3-1 (or the pseudogene TRBV3-2) and TRBJ1-5, with D perhaps matching TRBD1 (5 bases). The CDR3 runs 13 residues. The germline CDR1 and CDR2 sequences are LGHDT and YNNKEL (reference sequence). V was clipped by 1 base and J by 6 bases, with 7 bases between them. The CDR3 DNA sequence: TGTGCCAGCAGCCAAGGAAGGGGTCAGCCCCAGCATTTT. It translates to CASSQGRGQPQHF.

This clone was detected only a few times. The CDR3 nucleotides are TGTGCCAGAAGGGACAGCAACACTGAAGCTTTCTTT. It translates to CARRDSNTEAFF. The chain uses TRBV28 and TRBJ1-1, with TRBD1 matching 7 bases. Looked up from germline, CDR1 is MDHEN and CDR2 is SYDVKM. The length of the CDR3 is 12 residues. V dropped 9 bases and J dropped 2; count of bases not matched to a gene: 3.

Only a few counts were recorded for this clone. V is TRBV29-1 and J is TRBJ2-7; 8 bases are a match to TRBD1. V lost 7 bases and J lost 2; bases outside the gene matches: 7. This CDR3 spans 13 amino acids. Germline CDR1 and CDR2: SQVTM and ANQGSEA. CDR3 sequence reads: CSAGQGEAYEQYF. In DNA, the CDR3 is TGCAGCGCTGGACAGGGAGAGGCCTACGAGCAGTACTTC.